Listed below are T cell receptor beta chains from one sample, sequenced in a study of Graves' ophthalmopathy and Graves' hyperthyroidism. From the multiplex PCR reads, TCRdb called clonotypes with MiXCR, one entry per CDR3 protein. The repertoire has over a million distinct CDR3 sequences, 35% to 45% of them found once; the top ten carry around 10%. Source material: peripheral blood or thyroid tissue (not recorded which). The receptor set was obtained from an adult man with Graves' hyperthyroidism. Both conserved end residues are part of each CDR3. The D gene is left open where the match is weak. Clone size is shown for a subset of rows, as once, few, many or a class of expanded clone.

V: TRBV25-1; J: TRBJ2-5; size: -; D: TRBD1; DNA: TGTGCCAGCAGGCAACTGACAGGGACGGAGACCCAGTACTTC; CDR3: CASRQLTGTETQYF
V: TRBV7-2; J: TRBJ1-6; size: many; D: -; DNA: TGTGCCAGCAGCTCAGATCAGAATTCACCCCTCCACTTT; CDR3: CASSSDQNSPLHF
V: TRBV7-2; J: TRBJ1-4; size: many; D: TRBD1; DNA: TGTGCCAGCAGCTTAAACCGGGACAGGACTGAAAAACTGTTTTTT; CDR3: CASSLNRDRTEKLFF
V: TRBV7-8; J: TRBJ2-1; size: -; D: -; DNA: TGTGCCAGCAGCTTGGTCAGTCAACCCTACAATGAGCAGTTCTTC; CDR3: CASSLVSQPYNEQFF
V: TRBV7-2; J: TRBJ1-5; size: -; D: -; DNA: TGTGCCAGCAGCTTAGGGTCCCGCCGGTGGCCCCAGCATTTT; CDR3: CASSLGSRRWPQHF
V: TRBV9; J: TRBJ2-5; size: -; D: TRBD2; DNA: TGTGCCAGCATGATAGCGGGAGAGGAGACCCAGTACTTC; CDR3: CASMIAGEETQYF
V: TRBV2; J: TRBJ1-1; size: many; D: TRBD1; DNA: TGTGCCAGCAGTGAGCGAGGGCAGGGGGACACTGAAGCTTTCTTT; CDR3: CASSERGQGDTEAFF
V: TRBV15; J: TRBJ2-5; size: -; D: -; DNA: TGTGCCACCAGCAGTTACCGTTCCAGACAAGAGACCCAGTACTTC; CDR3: CATSSYRSRQETQYF
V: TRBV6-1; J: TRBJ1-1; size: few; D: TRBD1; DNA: TGTGCCAGCAGTGCGGCGACAGGGGGATTTGTGAACACTGAAGCTTTCTTT; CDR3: CASSAATGGFVNTEAFF
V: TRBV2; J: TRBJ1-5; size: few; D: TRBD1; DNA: TGTGCCAGCAGTATCTCCGGGACAGGGTTCAATCAGCCCCAGCATTTT; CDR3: CASSISGTGFNQPQHF